The 4 T cell receptor beta chains below all came from one sample that was sequenced in a study of blood T cell repertoires in COVID-19. This table comes from immunoSEQ multiplex PCR, and its TCRdb copy is limited to in-frame clones, with some not included. The table lists roughly 300,000 clones, about 84% of them singletons. The sequenced sample consisted of peripheral blood. The receptor source for this set is a woman aged 45-65 years with acute or convalescent COVID-19.

The rearrangement joins TRBV4-3 to TRBJ2-3; TRBD1 matches 7 bases. The V and J ends lost 4 bases and 3 bases, in that order; junction bases with no gene match: 4. Germline V gives CDR1 LGHNA, CDR2 YSLEER. The CDR3 is 14 amino acids. The CDR3 bases are TGCGCCAGCAGCCCAAGACAGGGTACAGATACGCAGTATTTT. Its translation is CASSPRQGTDTQYF.

This chain joins TRBV29-1 and TRBJ2-3; 12 bases are a match to TRBD2. Germline-derived CDR1 and CDR2 are SQVTM and ANQGSEA. The CDR3 runs 14 residues. The ends lost 7 bases at V and 5 bases at J; junction bases unmatched: 7. In DNA form, the CDR3 reads TGCAGCGGAGGACTAGCGGGGACGGAAGATACGCAGTATTTT. Residues: CSGGLAGTEDTQYF.

In this sample, this clone turned up once. J is TRBJ1-4 and V is TRBV5-1, with D tentatively TRBD1 (6 bases). This CDR3 has 15 residues. The V gene's germline CDR1 is SGHRS and CDR2 YFSETQ. V was trimmed by 0 bases and J by 12 bases, leaving 18 bases between them. CDR3 sequence (DNA): TGCGCCAGCAGCTTGGGACGCCAGGGGAGAGTGGAACTGTTTTTT. Its translation is CASSLGRQGRVELFF.

The genes are TRBV21-1 and TRBJ2-7; the table's D call TRBD2 went unverified against the DNA. TRBV21-1 is given as a pseudogene. The CDR3 runs 20 residues. The CDR3 sequence: CASSKVDGTSGSPRSYEQYF. The CDR3 nucleotides are TGTGCCAGCAGCAAAGTCGATGGGACTAGCGGGAGCCCTAGGTCCTACGAGCAGTACTTC.